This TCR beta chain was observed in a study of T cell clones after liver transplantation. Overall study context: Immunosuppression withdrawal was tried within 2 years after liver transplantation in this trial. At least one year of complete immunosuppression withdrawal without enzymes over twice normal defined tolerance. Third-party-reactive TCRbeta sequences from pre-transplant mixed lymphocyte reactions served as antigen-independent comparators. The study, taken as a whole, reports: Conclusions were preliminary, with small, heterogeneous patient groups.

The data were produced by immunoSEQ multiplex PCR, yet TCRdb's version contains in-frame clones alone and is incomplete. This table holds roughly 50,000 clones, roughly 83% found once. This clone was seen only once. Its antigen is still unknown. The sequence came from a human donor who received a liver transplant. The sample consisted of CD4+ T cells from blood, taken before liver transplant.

The CDR3: CASAGISNTEAFF. Here the CDR3 DNA reads TGTGCCAGCGCCGGGATATCGAACACTGAAGCTTTCTTT. The chain employs TRBV7-9 and TRBJ1-1; D gene unclear. The germline V and J ends were trimmed by 8 bases and 1 base, with 11 bases remaining between them. Germline CDR1 SEHNR, CDR2 FQNEAQ (reference sequence). CDR3 length: 13 amino acids.